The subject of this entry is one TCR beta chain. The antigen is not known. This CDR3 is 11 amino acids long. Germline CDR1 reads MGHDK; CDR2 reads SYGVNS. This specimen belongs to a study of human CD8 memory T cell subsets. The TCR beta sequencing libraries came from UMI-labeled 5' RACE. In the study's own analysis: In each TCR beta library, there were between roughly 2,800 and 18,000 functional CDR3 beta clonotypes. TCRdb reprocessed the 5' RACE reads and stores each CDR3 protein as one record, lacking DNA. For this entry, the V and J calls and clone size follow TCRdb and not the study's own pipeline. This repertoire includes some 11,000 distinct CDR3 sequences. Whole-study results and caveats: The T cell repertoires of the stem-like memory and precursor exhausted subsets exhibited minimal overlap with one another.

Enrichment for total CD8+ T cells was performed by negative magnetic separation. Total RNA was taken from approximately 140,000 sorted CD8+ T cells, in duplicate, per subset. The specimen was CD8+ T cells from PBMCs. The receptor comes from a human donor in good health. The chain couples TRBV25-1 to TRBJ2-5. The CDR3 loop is CASSGGETQYF.